A selection of T cell receptor beta chains follows, all from one sample in a study of shared clonotypes between healthy human individuals. Profiled with immunoSEQ multiplex PCR; TCRdb holds only in-frame clones, not every one. Of 780,000 or so clones listed, 72% are singletons. The sequenced sample consisted of memory CD4+ T cells sorted from blood. The receptors were gathered from a woman aged 30 to 39 in good health. Both conserved end residues are part of each CDR3. D genes are given only for firm matches. Rows give clone size only sometimes, using once, few, many, or a class for an expanded clone.

TRBV10-3,-,TRBJ2-3,-,CAISESASIITDTQYF,TGTGCCATCAGTGAGTCGGCTAGCATTATCACAGATACGCAGTATTTT
TRBV5-4,-,TRBJ1-1,-,CASSLDGQMNTEAFF,TGTGCCAGCAGCTTGGACGGGCAGATGAACACTGAAGCTTTCTTT
TRBV6-5,TRBD1,TRBJ1-5,-,CASSKDRGGNQPQHF,TGTGCCAGCAGCAAGGACAGGGGCGGCAATCAGCCCCAGCATTTT
TRBV7-6,-,TRBJ2-1,-,CASSLMSDAYNEQFF,TGTGCCAGCAGCTTAATGTCAGATGCCTACAATGAGCAGTTCTTC
TRBV5-6,-,TRBJ2-1,-,CASSLRSGYNEQFF,TGTGCCAGCAGCTTGCGATCGGGCTACAATGAGCAGTTCTTC
TRBV2,-,TRBJ1-3,once,CASLLDQGNTIYF,TGTGCCAGTCTTTTGGACCAGGGAAACACCATATATTTT
TRBV4-2,-,TRBJ2-7,-,CASSQVPGFGNYEQYF,TGTGCCAGCAGCCAAGTCCCGGGTTTCGGGAACTACGAGCAGTACTTC
TRBV28,TRBD1,TRBJ1-1,-,CASRAQGSMNTEAFF,TGTGCCAGCAGGGCACAGGGGAGCATGAACACTGAAGCTTTCTTT
TRBV5-1,-,TRBJ2-7,-,CASSDTQGRNEQYF,TGCGCCAGCAGCGATACGCAGGGGAGAAACGAGCAGTACTTC
TRBV11-2,TRBD1,TRBJ1-6,-,CASSFDRDSPLHF,TGTGCCAGCAGCTTCGACAGGGACTCACCCCTCCACTTT
TRBV7-8,TRBD2,TRBJ2-7,-,CASSPGLAGGLYEQYF,TGTGCCAGCAGCCCGGGACTAGCGGGAGGGCTGTACGAGCAGTACTTC
TRBV16,-,TRBJ2-3,-,CASSQWGRTDTQYF,TGTGCCAGCAGCCAATGGGGGCGCACAGATACGCAGTATTTT